This T cell receptor (beta chain) was sequenced for a study of shared clonotypes between healthy human individuals. General study results and limits: Clonotype sharing across a handful of donors was observed for approximately 5% of naive CD4 clonotypes. Donor scarcity curtailed the genetic and exposure-history diversity represented herein.

Germline values: CDR1 SGHDN, CDR2 FVKESK. The CDR3 totals 13 residues. V was trimmed by 0 bases and J by 6 bases, leaving 8 bases between them. Comments on this clone: The antigen is unknown.

The method was immunoSEQ multiplex PCR; TCRdb's version includes in-frame clones alone and lacks a portion of them. Of under 120,000 clones in the sample, 67% were seen once. The chain links TRBV14 to TRBJ1-2; D is unclear. The sample comprised memory CD8+ T cells sorted from blood. The subset denotes: CD45RO+ cells pooled with CCR7-negative TemRA cells. The receptor was isolated from a woman aged 25 to 45 in good health. The CDR3 is CASSQDMADGYTF. The CDR3 bases are TGTGCCAGCAGCCAAGATATGGCTGATGGCTACACCTTC. Using reference TRBV14 and TRBJ1-2 for the parts outside the CDR3, the full variable domain is EAGVTQFPSHSVIEKGQTVTLRCDPISGHDNLYWYRRVMGKEIKFLLHFVKESKQDESGMPNNRFLAERTGGTYSTLKVQPAELEDSGVYFCASSQDMADGYTFGSGTRLTVV.